This entry describes one TCR beta chain. There is no known antigen for this receptor. No clone much larger than this one lies a single base away; base qualities are absent. The library was made by the immunoSEQ multiplex PCR assay. The table was pulled from immuneACCESS by TCRdb, which kept in-frame rearrangements only. Such tables lose some clones; where checked, under half of the loss comes from unresolved V genes, and the rest has no known cause. This sample has roughly 410,000 clones in its table, and about 95% of those were observed once. The ten largest account for approximately 0.02% of the sample. The junction carries 8 bases between V and J, which are trimmed by 2 bases and 0 bases respectively. From the germline V gene, CDR1 is SGHDN and CDR2 is FVKESK. From its cysteine to its phenylalanine, the CDR3 spans 14 amino acids. The entry retains the CDR3 DNA only, 42 bases that are in frame from base 1.

The sample belongs to a study of shared T cell receptors in the human thymus listed by TCRdb under 2021. Regarding the study in general: The study examined how self-reactive, shared T-cell receptor alpha chains are generated in the human thymus.

Sequenced sample: thymocytes. The rearrangement combines TRBV14 with TRBJ2-7, with the D gene too uncertain to name. This TCR derives from a human donor. The DNA sequence is given as TGTGCCAGCAGCCAAAAGCATCGCTCCTACGAGCAGTACTTC. This gives the protein CASSQKHRSYEQYF.